The rows below give T cell receptor beta chains drawn from one sample of a study of CXCR3-negative and CXCR3-positive naive CD8 T cells. With the 5' RACE reads reprocessed, TCRdb shows one record per CDR3 protein and no DNA. This repertoire includes about 130,000 distinct CDR3 sequences. Sequenced sample: naive CXCR3+ CD8+ T cells from blood. The receptors were sampled from a human donor in good health. Some clones in this sample may be carry-over from other donors' samples. CDR3s include the opening cysteine and the closing phenylalanine or tryptophan. Fields, in order: J gene, V gene, CDR3 length, CDR3 protein.

TRBJ2-7,TRBV28,13,CASIGQGGHEQYF
TRBJ2-7,TRBV27,13,CASSFRGSYEQYF
TRBJ2-7,TRBV4-2,16,CASSQVLAGDSYEQYF
TRBJ1-5,TRBV10-1,14,CASSRTGTNQPQHF
TRBJ2-7,TRBV5-4,17,CASSPRGSGREAYEQYF
TRBJ2-1,TRBV7-9,16,CASSLYEEGSYNEQFF
TRBJ1-1,TRBV10-1,12,CASSAGTTEAFF
TRBJ2-7,TRBV24-1,17,CATSDLHQGTSSYEQYF
TRBJ1-1,TRBV7-3,16,CASSSLDNVMNTEAFF
TRBJ1-1,TRBV5-4,14,CASSSPQMNTEAFF
TRBJ2-2,TRBV21-1,15,CASSSGAPVDGELFF
TRBJ2-7,TRBV12-3/TRBV12-4,13,CASSWDLTYEQYF
TRBJ2-7,TRBV6-2/TRBV6-3,14,CASSYSTSAHEQYF
TRBJ1-1,TRBV29-1,13,CSVSDRGGTEAFF
TRBJ2-2,TRBV28,15,CASTADRVHTGELFF
TRBJ2-5,TRBV28,18,CASSLYYGRQGDQETQYF
TRBJ1-3,TRBV9,17,CASSPRRGWVDGNTIYF
TRBJ2-7,TRBV11-3,14,CASSLRQEPPEQYF
TRBJ2-3,TRBV5-5,13,CASSLALGDTQYF
TRBJ2-1,TRBV5-5,15,CASIDNIQYYNEQFF
TRBJ1-5,TRBV21-1,20,CASSKEVESWGPKIWQPQHF
TRBJ1-2,TRBV12-5,15,CASGGTEIRLYGYTF
TRBJ2-7,TRBV27,15,CASSSRDRVPYEQYF
TRBJ2-7,TRBV16,13,CASSQTGPYEQYF
TRBJ2-1,TRBV14,15,CASSQVSSYYNEQFF
TRBJ2-2,TRBV29-1,12,CSVTGEVGELFF
TRBJ1-1,TRBV7-3,14,CASSLNPGFAEAFF
TRBJ2-7,TRBV27,14,CASSLVGKGYEQYF
TRBJ1-5,TRBV14,13,CASSQDRRQPQHF
TRBJ2-7,TRBV27,13,CASSLRVGQEQYF
TRBJ2-1,TRBV29-1,14,CSDWTSGDYNEQFF
TRBJ2-7,TRBV7-9,13,CASSSGPGLEQYF
TRBJ2-1,TRBV7-2,13,CASSFRGDNEQFF
TRBJ2-5,TRBV7-2,15,CASSFMGGIQETQYF
TRBJ2-1,TRBV7-6,21,CASSLAPGLAGGPPTNNEQFF
TRBJ2-3,TRBV4-2,14,CASSQAGYTDTQYF
TRBJ2-2,TRBV29-1,12,CSVDQRGGELFF
TRBJ2-1,TRBV6-2/TRBV6-3,16,CASSKYRTPEYNEQFF
TRBJ1-6,TRBV29-1,13,CSVQQGDNSPLHF
TRBJ1-6,TRBV20-1,15,CSAPPLTDIYTPLHF
TRBJ2-7,TRBV4-1,14,CASSTPRGGNEQYF
TRBJ2-7,TRBV7-2,13,CASSSGQNYEQYF
TRBJ1-2,TRBV4-3,14,CASSQRQAGDGYTF
TRBJ1-1,TRBV12-5,12,CASGRTQNEAFF
TRBJ2-7,TRBV9,13,CASSVGGSYEQYF
TRBJ2-3,TRBV30,14,CAWSGQGGTDTQYF
TRBJ2-7,TRBV5-6,14,CASRTGTDSYEQYF
TRBJ1-1,TRBV14,13,CASTSRGGAEAFF
TRBJ2-5,TRBV6-2/TRBV6-3,15,CASSRVGSSKETQYF